The 29 T cell receptor beta chains below all came from one sample that was sequenced in a study of T cells in women clearing cervical HPV infection. Libraries were prepared by immunoSEQ multiplex PCR; TCRdb keeps only in-frame clonotypes and omits some of them. Here the sample table reports about 40,000 clones. Sequences were obtained from blood buffy coat. Receptors were obtained from a woman between 18 and 70 years old with a cervical HPV16 infection that either progressed to CIN3+ or cleared (not recorded which).

In the case of this clone: The missing CDR3 end, 3 residues past where the read stops, is filled in from the germline J gene. The chain links TRBV16 to TRBJ1-6; tentatively, D is TRBD1 (5 bases). The V gene lost 5 bases and the J gene lost 7 bases, with 24 bases spanning the gap. Germline V lookup: CDR1 KGHSY, CDR2 FQNENV. This CDR3 spans 18 amino acids. CDR3 protein: CASSSLPGTGGANSPLHF. Partial CDR3 DNA: TGTGCCAGCAGCTCGCTACCCGGGACCGGGGGTGCGAATTCACCC.

To note about this clone: The CDR3 end falls 3 residues outside the read, so it is completed with the germline J gene. The chain couples TRBV12-5 to TRBJ2-2, with 7 bases matching TRBD1. The CDR3 has 15 amino acids. Trimming cost V 2 bases and J 1 base; bases outside gene matches: 1. Germline V gives CDR1 LGHNT, CDR2 FRNRAP. The CDR3 region is CASGLNRGNTGELFF. The DNA read from the CDR3 is TGTGCTAGTGGTTTGAACAGGGGGAACACCGGGGAG. Based on the CDR3 plus reference TRBV12-5 and TRBJ2-2, the full variable domain is DARVTQTPRHKVTEMGQEVTMRCQPILGHNTVFWYRQTMMQGLELLAYFRNRAPLDDSGMPKDRFSAEMPDATLATLKIQPSEPRDSAVYFCASGLNRGNTGELFFGEGSRLTVL.

About this clone: The read finishes 3 residues shy of the CDR3 end, and the germline J gene is used to complete it. This chain links TRBV12-3 or TRBV12-4 with TRBJ1-1; no reliable D call. This CDR3 region has 13 residues. The CDR3 bases that were read are TGTGCCAGCAGTTTAGCCTTTAATTACGGA. It specifies CASSLAFNYG. The whole CDR3 sequence is CASSLAFNYGAFF.

Concerning this clone itself: The read stops 3 residues short of the end of the CDR3; the missing end is completed from the germline J gene. This chain connects TRBV19 to TRBJ1-2, with a possible D match to TRBD1 (6 bases). Looked up from germline, CDR1 is LNHDA and CDR2 is SQIVND (reference sequence). V was shortened by 6 bases and J by 4 bases, with 12 bases between the two germline ends. CDR3 length: 13 residues. Partial CDR3 DNA: TGTGCCAGTAGCCGGGGGGCTGGCTATGGC. Amino acids: CASSRGAGYG. The full CDR3 reads CASSRGAGYGYTF.

About this clone: The CDR3 is cut off 3 residues early in the read; its end comes from the germline J gene. This chain connects TRBV20-1 to TRBJ1-1; D gene unclear. CDR1 DFQATT and CDR2 SNEGSKA come from the germline V gene (reference sequence). With 4 bases removed from V and 0 bases from J, the gap between germline ends came to 12 bases. The CDR3 extends over 14 amino acids. The part of the CDR3 DNA that was read is TGCAGTGCTATGACACCGTCAGTGAACACTGAA. Amino acids: CSAMTPSVNTE. The whole CDR3 protein reads CSAMTPSVNTEAFF.

A remark on this clone: The CDR3 end falls 3 residues outside the read, so it is completed with the germline J gene. The V and J genes are TRBV13 and TRBJ2-3, with 12 nucleotides matching TRBD1. Germline V CDR1 and CDR2: PRHDT, FYEKMQ (reference sequence). The CDR3 spans 16 residues. The V segment lost 5 bases and the J segment 3 bases; nucleotides outside the gene matches: 6. The covered CDR3 bases are TGTGCCAGCAGCGCTCCGGGACAGGGGGCTACAGATACG. Its translation is CASSAPGQGATDT. The full CDR3 protein reads CASSAPGQGATDTQYF.

A word on this clone: The read finishes 3 residues shy of the CDR3 end, and the germline J gene is used to complete it. The rearrangement uses TRBV6-1 and TRBJ2-5, with 9 bases identical to TRBD1. The CDR3 covers 17 residues. Germline lookup yields CDR1 MNHNS and CDR2 SASEGT. The V segment lost 1 base and the J segment 7 bases; nucleotides outside the gene matches: 13. The covered CDR3 bases are TGTGCCAGCAGTGAAGGGGGGAGGGACAGGGCAGGTTGGACC. Its protein is CASSEGGRDRAGWT. The CDR3, in full, reads CASSEGGRDRAGWTQYF.

Points on this clone: The CDR3 is cut off 3 residues early in the read; its end comes from the germline J gene. The rearrangement links TRBV12-5 to TRBJ2-1; D unresolved. CDR1 LGHNT and CDR2 FRNRAP come from the germline V gene. Deletions cut 1 base from V and 7 bases from J, with 8 bases between. This CDR3 is 13 amino acids long. This CDR3 is CASGLAPGNEQFF. The sequenced part of the CDR3 DNA is TGTGCTAGTGGTTTGGCCCCCGGGAATGAG. The full variable domain, with the rest looked up from reference TRBV12-5 and TRBJ2-1, is DARVTQTPRHKVTEMGQEVTMRCQPILGHNTVFWYRQTMMQGLELLAYFRNRAPLDDSGMPKDRFSAEMPDATLATLKIQPSEPRDSAVYFCASGLAPGNEQFFGPGTRLTVL.

On this clone: Sequencing ends 3 residues short of the CDR3 end; the germline J gene provides the rest. The chain joins TRBV5-1 to TRBJ1-2; 7 nucleotides align to TRBD1. Germline assignment: CDR1 SGHRS and CDR2 YFSETQ. The V segment lost 2 bases and the J segment 2 bases; nucleotides outside the gene matches: 6. The CDR3 is 15 amino acids. This CDR3 is CASSFNRGSNYGYTF. The part of the CDR3 DNA that was read is TGCGCCAGCAGCTTTAACAGGGGTTCGAACTATGGC.

Comments on this clone: One junction end disagrees with the germline gene, perhaps due to a read error. The read terminates 3 residues before the CDR3 end, so the remaining end is supplied by the germline J gene. The J gene is TRBJ1-3, the V gene TRBV10-2; D remains ambiguous. Germline CDR1 and CDR2: WSHSY and SAAADI. This CDR3 is 17 amino acids long. The sequenced part of the CDR3 DNA is TGCGCCAGCAGTGAGCGTGCGGCGGGGAGCTCTCGAAACACC. Protein: CASSERAAGSSRNT. The CDR3, in full, reads CASSERAAGSSRNTIYF.

About this clone itself: The CDR3 end is not reached by the read, which stops 3 residues before it; the germline J gene fills it in. The chain uses TRBV5-1 and TRBJ2-6; 14 bases are shared with TRBD2. CDR1 and CDR2 (germline): SGHRS, YFSETQ. Germline trimming cut 3 bases from V and 3 bases from J; bases unmatched to any gene: 17. This CDR3 comprises 22 residues. The CDR3 is CASSSKGTRTSGGPSGANVLTF. CDR3 bases read: TGCGCCAGCAGCTCCAAGGGGACCCGGACTAGCGGGGGGCCAAGTGGGGCCAACGTC.

As concerns this clone: The read halts 3 residues ahead of the CDR3 end, with the missing end drawn from the germline J gene. The chain uses TRBV7-6 and TRBJ1-1; no firm D call. Germline V gene lookup returns CDR1 SGHVS and CDR2 FNYEAQ. The CDR3 sequence is 14 residues long. The V and J ends lost 6 bases and 0 bases respectively, with 11 bases between them. The sequenced part of the CDR3 DNA is TGTGCCAGCAGGCCCAACACCATGAACACTGAA. It encodes CASRPNTMNTE. The full CDR3 protein is CASRPNTMNTEAFF.

Points on this clone: The CDR3 extends 3 residues past the end of the read, so its final part is completed from the germline J gene. The chain is built from TRBV11-2 and TRBJ2-5, with TRBD2 matching 7 bases. The germline CDR1 and CDR2 sequences are SGHAT and FQNNGV. The V segment lost 4 bases and the J segment 7 bases; nucleotides outside the gene matches: 12. The CDR3 loop spans 15 amino acids. The sequenced part of the CDR3 DNA is TGTGCCAGCAGCTCCGGGGGGACTCCTCGAGTGACC. Its protein is CASSSGGTPRVT. From start to end, the CDR3 is CASSSGGTPRVTQYF.

As for this clone: The read gets to within 3 residues of the CDR3 end, and the germline J gene fills in the rest. This same CDR3 is encoded by further DNA sequences in the sample. The chain combines TRBV14 with TRBJ1-2, with D perhaps TRBD1 (6 bases). Looked up from germline, CDR1 is SGHDN and CDR2 is FVKESK. CDR3 size: 13 residues. This CDR3 is CASSQGGGGGYTF. Partial CDR3 DNA: TGTGCCAGCAGCCAAGGAGGGGGGGGAGGC.

Regarding this clone: Read coverage stops 3 residues before the CDR3 terminus; the germline J gene supplies the remainder. V usage is TRBV12-5 and J usage is TRBJ2-7, with 9 bases lining up with TRBD1. Germline-derived CDR1 and CDR2 are LGHNT and FRNRAP. The junction had 3 bases not matched to a gene; V was cut back by 1 base and J by 5 bases. The CDR3 has 14 residues. Incomplete CDR3 DNA: TGTGCTAGTGGTTTGGGGGACAGGGAGGACGAG. It codes for CASGLGDREDE. The entire CDR3 protein is CASGLGDREDEQYF.

Remarks on this clone: Read coverage stops 3 residues before the CDR3 terminus; the germline J gene supplies the remainder. The chain is built from TRBV2 and TRBJ2-1; 8 bases are shared with TRBD2. CDR1 is SNHLY, CDR2 FYNNEI, per germline. The CDR3 contains 14 residues. The V gene end was trimmed by 7 bases and the J gene end by 9 bases; junction bases not matched to a gene: 11. The covered CDR3 bases are TGTGCCAGCACGCGCGAGCGGGGGTCCACTGAG. It encodes CASTRERGSTE. The CDR3 in its entirety is CASTRERGSTEQFF. Drawing the rest from reference TRBV2 and TRBJ2-1, the complete variable domain is EPEVTQTPSHQVTQMGQEVILRCVPISNHLYFYWYRQILGQKVEFLVSFYNNEISEKSEIFDDQFSVERPDGSNFTLKIRSTKLEDSAMYFCASTRERGSTEQFFGPGTRLTVL.

CDR3 loop: CATKSSSAGETQYF. CDR3 bases read: TGTGCCACCAAATCAAGTTCTGCGGGAGAGACC. This sequence joins TRBV15 and TRBJ2-5, with D possibly matching TRBD2 (5 bases). The DNA ends 3 residues before the CDR3 does, and the rest of the CDR3 is filled in from the germline J gene. This CDR3 has 14 residues. The V end was cut by 7 bases, the J end by 4 bases, with 16 bases between. Per the germline V gene, CDR1 is LNHNV and CDR2 is YYDKDF (reference sequence). Together with reference TRBV15 and TRBJ2-5, the CDR3 gives the full variable domain: DAMVIQNPRYQVTQFGKPVTLSCSQTLNHNVMYWYQQKSSQAPKLLFHYYDKDFNNEADTPDNFQSRRPNTSFCFLDIRSPGLGDTAMYLCATKSSSAGETQYFGPGTRLLVL.

On this clone: The read finishes 3 residues shy of the CDR3 end, and the germline J gene is used to complete it. The J gene is TRBJ2-5, the V gene TRBV3-1 (or the pseudogene TRBV3-2); 10 bases align to TRBD2. The CDR3 contains 17 residues. The ends lost 0 bases at V and 4 bases at J; junction bases unmatched: 8. CDR1 is LGHDT and CDR2 is YNNKEL in the germline V gene (reference sequence). The DNA read from the CDR3 is TGTGCCAGCAGCCAAGATCGCGCTAGCGGGGGCCGAGAGACC. Its protein product is CASSQDRASGGRET. The full CDR3 reads CASSQDRASGGRETQYF.

Partial CDR3 DNA: TGTGCCTGGAGTGTTTCGGAGTGGGGGGAC. Its protein product is CAWSVSEWGD. The entire CDR3 protein is CAWSVSEWGDYTF. The J gene is TRBJ1-2, the V gene TRBV30, with D tentatively TRBD1 (5 bases). The read falls 3 residues short of the CDR3 end, and the missing part is taken from the germline J gene. The CDR3 runs to 13 residues. Germline-derived CDR1 and CDR2 are GTSNPN and SVGIG (reference sequence).

The CDR3 is CSARVMDRDYEQYF. The CDR3 bases that were read are TGCAGTGCTAGAGTAATGGACAGGGACTACGAG. This chain uses TRBV20-1 with TRBJ2-7; 8 nucleotides line up with TRBD1. The read falls 3 residues short of the CDR3 end, and the missing part is taken from the germline J gene. Trimming cost V 1 base and J 3 bases; bases outside gene matches: 5. Germline-derived CDR1 and CDR2 are DFQATT and SNEGSKA (reference sequence). The CDR3 has 14 residues.

In regard to this clone: The read ends 3 residues early relative to the CDR3; the germline J gene fills the gap. J is TRBJ1-1 and V is TRBV20-1, with a tentative D call TRBD1 (5 bases). The ends were cut back, 2 bases at V and 7 bases at J, with 11 bases in the middle. CDR3 length: 12 residues. CDR1 and CDR2 from the germline V gene are DFQATT and SNEGSKA (reference sequence). The CDR3 here is CSARQGVDEAFF. The CDR3 bases that were read are TGCAGTGCTAGACAAGGGGTTGATGAA.

A word on this clone: The read terminates 3 residues ahead of where the CDR3 ends, so the germline J gene completes it. The chain couples TRBV5-5 to TRBJ1-1; D gene ambiguous. Germline lookup yields CDR1 SGHKS and CDR2 YYEKEE (reference sequence). The V and J ends lost 1 base and 1 base respectively, with 8 bases between them. This CDR3 is built from 14 residues. CDR3 amino acids: CASSLIAGNTEAFF. Incomplete CDR3 DNA: TGTGCCAGCAGCTTGATAGCGGGGAACACTGAA.

Concerning this clone: The sequenced fragment ends 3 residues before the CDR3 boundary, so the rest is inferred from the germline J gene. The J gene is TRBJ2-7, the V gene TRBV5-1; D not certain. This CDR3 is built from 14 residues. Trimming left V 1 base short and J 3 bases short, with 11 bases between. Germline V gene lookup returns CDR1 SGHRS and CDR2 YFSETQ. The sequenced part of the CDR3 DNA is TGCGCCAGCAGCTTGTGGTACCAGGTCTACGAG. Translated: CASSLWYQVYE. The CDR3 reads in full as CASSLWYQVYEQYF.

A word on this clone: The DNA ends 3 residues before the CDR3 does, and the rest of the CDR3 is filled in from the germline J gene. The gene calls are TRBV11-2 and TRBJ2-1; 8 bases are a match to TRBD1. Per germline, CDR1 SGHAT and CDR2 FQNNGV. There are 15 residues in the CDR3. With 4 bases clipped from V and 5 bases from J, the junction kept 7 bases outside the gene matches. The DNA read from the CDR3 is TGTGCCAGCAGCTCACGGCAGGGGGCAAACAATGAG. Protein: CASSSRQGANNE. In full, the CDR3 reads CASSSRQGANNEQFF.

Worth noting for this clone: The read gets to within 3 residues of the CDR3 end, and the germline J gene fills in the rest. The genes are TRBV12-3 or TRBV12-4 and TRBJ2-3; 11 positions agree with TRBD2. CDR3 length: 15 amino acids. The junction had 7 bases not matched to a gene; V was cut back by 4 bases and J by 7 bases. The sequenced part of the CDR3 DNA is TGTGCCAGCAGTTCCCCACTAGCGGGGGAGTATACG. Protein product: CASSSPLAGEYT. The entire CDR3 protein is CASSSPLAGEYTQYF.

As concerns this clone: The CDR3 end is not reached by the read, which stops 3 residues before it; the germline J gene fills it in. The V and J genes are TRBV2 and TRBJ2-1; D could derive from TRBD1 or TRBD2 (7 bases each). Germline V lookup: CDR1 SNHLY, CDR2 FYNNEI. The CDR3 covers 14 residues. Trimming cost V 10 bases and J 7 bases, with 20 bases left between them. Incomplete CDR3 DNA: TGTGCCACTAGGGGAGGGGGCAGGCGGAATGAG. Encoded protein: CATRGGGRRNE. From start to end, the CDR3 is CATRGGGRRNEQFF. The full variable domain, in which reference TRBV2 and TRBJ2-1 provide the parts outside the CDR3, is EPEVTQTPSHQVTQMGQEVILRCVPISNHLYFYWYRQILGQKVEFLVSFYNNEISEKSEIFDDQFSVERPDGSNFTLKIRSTKLEDSAMYFCATRGGGRRNEQFFGPGTRLTVL.

Concerning this clone: The read stops 3 residues short of the end of the CDR3; the missing end is completed from the germline J gene. This rearrangement joins TRBV29-1 to TRBJ2-5, with 11 nucleotides matching TRBD2. The CDR3 length is 14 residues. Germline V CDR1 and CDR2: SQVTM, ANQGSEA. After removal of 4 bases from V and 6 bases from J, the junction contained 7 bases not matched to a gene. The CDR3 loop reads CSVVGLAAVKTQYF. CDR3 DNA (partial): TGCAGCGTTGTGGGACTAGCGGCAGTAAAGACC.

As regards this clone: From the germline J gene comes the end of the CDR3, since the read stops 3 residues before it. The rearrangement uses TRBV7-9 and TRBJ2-1, with 14 bases matching TRBD2. The ends lost 7 bases at V and 8 bases at J; junction bases unmatched: 7. The germline V gene encodes CDR1 SEHNR and CDR2 FQNEAQ (reference sequence). The CDR3 covers 15 residues. This CDR3 is CASTPGTSGGYEQFF. The part of the CDR3 DNA that was read is TGTGCCAGCACGCCCGGGACTAGCGGGGGATATGAG.

For this clone: The read halts 3 residues ahead of the CDR3 end, with the missing end drawn from the germline J gene. The chain combines TRBV30 with TRBJ2-5; 9 bases match TRBD1. The CDR3 consists of 15 residues. The ends lost 8 bases at V and 5 bases at J; junction bases unmatched: 15. Germline V lookup: CDR1 GTSNPN, CDR2 SVGIG (reference sequence). The chain's CDR3 is CAGRRDRANMETQYF. The CDR3 bases that were read are TGTGCCGGACGCCGGGACAGGGCTAATATGGAGACC. Using reference TRBV30 and TRBJ2-5 for the parts outside the CDR3, the full variable domain is SQTIHQWPATLVQPVGSPLSLECTVEGTSNPNLYWYRQAAGRGLQLLFYSVGIGQISSEVPQNLSASRPQDRQFILSSKKLLLSDSGFYLCAGRRDRANMETQYFGPGTRLLVL.